The source of this T cell receptor beta chain is a study of shared T cell receptors in the human thymus. Some clones are missing from TCRdb's copy, which holds only in-frame ones; the method was immunoSEQ multiplex PCR. The table has over 650,000 clones, around 87% seen once; the top ten hold roughly 0.0087%. A further study also used this sample, focusing on human thymus T cells. That paper adds: Each of the donors was a healthy Finnish infant who was undergoing open corrective cardiac surgery for congenital heart defects. Resections from corrective heart surgery provided thymus tissue. Thymic repertoires overlap heavily among unrelated individuals, related research has reported.

The TCR originated in a boy in the first two years of life with a congenital heart defect. The sample was thymocytes.

CDR3 sequence reads: CASSPRPGLAGSTDTQYF. The CDR3 nucleotides read TGCGCCAGCAGCCCCCGACCAGGGCTAGCGGGAAGCACAGATACGCAGTATTTT. The V and J genes are TRBV4-3 and TRBJ2-3, with TRBD2 identical over 9 bases. The ends lost 4 bases at V and 0 bases at J; junction bases unmatched: 11. Germline-derived CDR1 and CDR2 are LGHNA and YSLEER. The CDR3 sequence is 18 residues long.